Below are 17 T cell receptor beta chains sequenced from a single sample in a study of persistence of HIV-infected CD4 T cells. The libraries were made with immunoSEQ version 4 in survey mode. Produced via immunoSEQ multiplex PCR; TCRdb's table is partial and in-frame only. The table shows 46,000 or so clones, with about 80% occurring only once. The antigens for these receptors are not known. Lysates of CMV-infected fibroblasts at around 9.1 ug/mL stimulated these cells. CD40L-negative CD69-negative CD45RO-high memory CD4+ T cells were sorted as populations depleted of antigen-responding cells. Sequenced material: CD4+ T cells sorted from PBMCs after 18-hour stimulation, taken from a patient who received antiretroviral therapy. These receptors came from an adult man with HIV who was CMV-seropositive.

This chain links TRBV10-3 with TRBJ1-5; possibly TRBD1 for D (5 bases). Germline assignment: CDR1 ENHRY and CDR2 SYGVKD. The germline V and J ends were trimmed by 2 bases and 7 bases, with 15 bases remaining between them. The CDR3 totals 15 residues. CDR3 DNA: TGTGCCATCAGTGAGGGGAGGCAGGGTCGGCAGCCCCAGCATTTT. It is translated as CAISEGRQGRQPQHF.

The chain carries TRBV5-1 and TRBJ2-6; 9 bases fit TRBD1. This CDR3 comprises 18 residues. The germline CDR1 and CDR2 sequences are SGHRS and YFSETQ. V lost 4 bases to trimming and J lost 0 bases; unmatched junction nucleotides: 8. The CDR3 coding sequence is TGCGCCAGCAGCCCACGGGACAGGGACTACTCTGGGGCCAACGTCCTGACTTTC. Protein: CASSPRDRDYSGANVLTF.

A single count supports this clone. The chain is built from TRBV11-2 and TRBJ1-2; 8 bases align to TRBD1. V shed 5 bases and J 6 bases; nucleotides not matched to a gene: 5. The CDR3 totals 13 residues. CDR1 is SGHAT, CDR2 FQNNGV, per germline. The DNA for the CDR3 is TGTGCCAGCAGCCTTGGACAGGGACATGGCTACACCTTC. It is translated as CASSLGQGHGYTF. The full variable domain, rest sourced from reference TRBV11-2 and TRBJ1-2, is EAGVAQSPRYKIIEKRQSVAFWCNPISGHATLYWYQQILGQGPKLLIQFQNNGVVDDSQLPKDRFSAERLKGVDSTLKIQPAKLEDSAVYLCASSLGQGHGYTFGSGTRLTVV.

This rearrangement joins TRBV18 to TRBJ1-2; no reliable D call. Between the trimmed V and J ends, which lost 0 bases and 4 bases, there was a span of 12 bases. Looked up from germline, CDR1 is KGHSH and CDR2 is LQKENI. The CDR3 sequence is 15 residues long. This chain's CDR3 is CASSPPLGNGYGYTF. CDR3 sequence (DNA): TGTGCCAGCTCACCACCGCTGGGGAACGGCTATGGCTACACCTTC.

This sequence joins TRBV6-1 and TRBJ1-5; D is undetermined. Germline V CDR1 and CDR2: MNHNS, SASEGT. The V end was cut by 1 base, the J end by 3 bases, with 10 bases between. This CDR3 contains 15 residues. CDR3 sequence reads: CASSEGMRTNQPQHF. In DNA, the CDR3 is TGTGCCAGCAGTGAAGGTATGCGAACCAATCAGCCCCAGCATTTT.

In regard to this clone: This same CDR3 is encoded by further DNA sequences in the sample. This chain links TRBV18 with TRBJ1-1; D call uncertain. The CDR3 spans 12 residues. The ends were cut back, 1 base at V and 2 bases at J, with 2 bases in the middle. CDR1 and CDR2 from the germline V gene are KGHSH and LQKENI. In DNA form, the CDR3 reads TGTGCCAGCTCACCACGAAACACTGAAGCTTTCTTT. Translating it yields CASSPRNTEAFF.

The chain joins TRBV27 to TRBJ1-1; D remains ambiguous. The germline V gene has CDR1 MNHEY and CDR2 SMNVEV (reference sequence). The germline V and J ends were trimmed by 2 bases and 4 bases, with 8 bases remaining between them. This CDR3 has 13 amino acids. CDR3 sequence reads: CASSLKGGTEAFF. In DNA, the CDR3 is TGTGCCAGCAGTTTAAAAGGCGGCACTGAAGCTTTCTTT.

The rearrangement joins TRBV5-1 to TRBJ2-7, with D unclear. V was shortened by 0 bases and J by 5 bases, with 6 bases between the two germline ends. Germline assignment: CDR1 SGHRS and CDR2 YFSETQ. CDR3 length: 12 residues. The CDR3 loop reads CASSLESHEQYF. CDR3 nucleotides: TGCGCCAGCAGCTTGGAGAGCCACGAGCAGTACTTC.

The chain recombines TRBV2 with TRBJ2-7; the D is unclear. Germline V gene sequence: CDR1 SNHLY, CDR2 FYNNEI. The CDR3 totals 11 residues. Trimming shortened V by 7 bases and J by 4 bases, and 8 bases separated the two germline ends. CDR3 protein: CASKYGYEQYF. As DNA, the CDR3 is TGTGCCAGCAAGTATGGTTACGAGCAGTACTTC.

The V and J genes are TRBV30 and TRBJ1-4; D unclear. This CDR3 region has 15 residues. The germline CDR1 and CDR2 sequences are GTSNPN and SVGIG (reference sequence). V lost 1 base and J lost 0, with 9 bases in between. The CDR3 DNA follows: TGTGCCTGGAGTGCTTTAGCGGCAACTAATGAAAAACTGTTTTTT. As protein: CAWSALAATNEKLFF.

J is TRBJ2-5 and V is TRBV18; D gene ambiguous. V lost 0 bases, J lost 2 bases, and 7 bases lay in between. The V gene's germline CDR1 is KGHSH and CDR2 LQKENI. The CDR3 contains 14 residues. This CDR3 is CASSPPESQETQYF. The CDR3 bases are TGTGCCAGCTCACCACCGGAATCTCAAGAGACCCAGTACTTC.

The chain recombines TRBV12-5 with TRBJ2-2, with TRBD2 identical over 8 bases. Per germline, CDR1 LGHNT and CDR2 FRNRAP. V was clipped by 7 bases and J by 7 bases; unmatched bases: 8. The CDR3 loop spans 14 amino acids. In DNA form, the CDR3 reads TGTGCTAGTGCCCCGGGACTAGGCGTCGGGGAGCTGTTTTTT. This codes for CASAPGLGVGELFF.

This chain uses TRBV5-6 with TRBJ2-5; the D is unclear. The CDR3 has 14 amino acids. Looked up from germline, CDR1 is SGHDT and CDR2 is YYEEEE. Trimming shortened V by 2 bases and J by 2 bases, and 10 bases separated the two germline ends. As DNA, the CDR3 is TGTGCCAGCAGCTTCAGACACTTACAAGAGACCCAGTACTTC. This gives the protein CASSFRHLQETQYF. The full variable domain, completed using reference TRBV5-6 and TRBJ2-5, is DAGVTQSPTHLIKTRGQQVTLRCSPKSGHDTVSWYQQALGQGPQFIFQYYEEEERQRGNFPDRFSGHQFPNYSSELNVNALLLGDSALYLCASSFRHLQETQYFGPGTRLLVL.

This clone has a handful of counts. The rearrangement links TRBV18 to TRBJ1-2; 7 bases fit TRBD1. CDR3 size: 14 residues. Germline V gene sequence: CDR1 KGHSH, CDR2 LQKENI. V lost 3 bases to trimming and J lost 4 bases; unmatched junction nucleotides: 5. The CDR3 region is CASSPGTDLYGYTF. The DNA of the CDR3 is TGTGCCAGCTCACCCGGGACAGATCTCTATGGCTACACCTTC.

The chain carries TRBV7-2 and TRBJ2-3; perhaps D is TRBD1 or TRBD2 (7 bases each). Germline V gene lookup returns CDR1 SGHTA and CDR2 FQGNSA. Trimming stripped 5 bases from V and 0 bases from J, with 12 bases between. This CDR3 region has 15 residues. The DNA of the CDR3 is TGTGCCAGCAGCCCAGGGGGACTAAGCACAGATACGCAGTATTTT. Translating it yields CASSPGGLSTDTQYF.

This chain uses TRBV5-1 with TRBJ1-3; D may be TRBD1 (6 bases). The length of the CDR3 is 15 residues. V was shortened by 0 bases and J by 4 bases, with 11 bases between the two germline ends. Per germline, CDR1 SGHRS and CDR2 YFSETQ. The CDR3 DNA follows: TGCGCCAGCAGCTTGGCCGGACAGATGGGAAACACCATATATTTT. It yields the protein CASSLAGQMGNTIYF.

The table lists this clone with a few counts. V is TRBV29-1 and J is TRBJ2-2, with TRBD2 as a possible D gene (5 bases). Germline lookup yields CDR1 SQVTM and CDR2 ANQGSEA. The CDR3 is 13 residues long. The germline V and J ends were trimmed by 5 bases and 4 bases, with 11 bases remaining between them. CDR3: CSVNFRGTGELFF. CDR3 sequence (DNA): TGCAGCGTTAATTTTCGGGGCACCGGGGAGCTGTTTTTT.